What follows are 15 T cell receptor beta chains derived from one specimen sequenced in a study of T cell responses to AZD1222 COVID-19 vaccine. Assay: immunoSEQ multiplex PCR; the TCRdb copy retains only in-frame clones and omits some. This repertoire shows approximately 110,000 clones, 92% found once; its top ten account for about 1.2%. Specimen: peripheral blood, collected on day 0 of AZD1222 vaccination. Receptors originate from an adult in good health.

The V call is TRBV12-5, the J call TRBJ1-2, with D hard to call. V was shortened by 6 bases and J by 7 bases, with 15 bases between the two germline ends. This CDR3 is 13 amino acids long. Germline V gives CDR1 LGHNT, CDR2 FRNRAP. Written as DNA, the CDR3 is TGTGCTAGTGGCCAGTCGGGGTCCGGTGGCTACACCTTC. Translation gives CASGQSGSGGYTF.

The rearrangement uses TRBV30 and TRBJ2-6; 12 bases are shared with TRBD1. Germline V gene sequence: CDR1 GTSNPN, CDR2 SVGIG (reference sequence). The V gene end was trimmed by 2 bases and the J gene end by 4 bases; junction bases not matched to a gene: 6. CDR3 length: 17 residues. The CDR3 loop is CAWSPGQGASGANVLTF. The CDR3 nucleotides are TGTGCCTGGAGTCCGGGACAGGGGGCCTCCGGGGCCAACGTCCTGACTTTC.

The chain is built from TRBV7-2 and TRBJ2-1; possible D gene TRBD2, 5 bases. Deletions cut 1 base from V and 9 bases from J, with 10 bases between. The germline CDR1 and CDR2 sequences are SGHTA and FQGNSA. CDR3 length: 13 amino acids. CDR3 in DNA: TGTGCCAGCAGCTTAGGGGGAGAGGGTGAGCAGTTCTTC. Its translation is CASSLGGEGEQFF.

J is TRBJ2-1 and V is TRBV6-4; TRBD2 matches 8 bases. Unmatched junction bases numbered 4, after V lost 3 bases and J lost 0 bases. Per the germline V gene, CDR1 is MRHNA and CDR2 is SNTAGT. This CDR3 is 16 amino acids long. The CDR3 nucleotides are TGTGCCAGCAGTGAGCGGGGGGCTAGCTCCTACAATGAGCAGTTCTTC. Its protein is CASSERGASSYNEQFF.

The CDR3 sequence: CASSLDLAGQGTSPLHF. The CDR3 DNA reads as TGTGCCAGCAGCTTAGACCTGGCGGGACAGGGGACTTCACCCCTCCACTTT. This chain uses TRBV7-2 with TRBJ1-6; 10 nucleotides agree with TRBD1. V lost 1 base, J lost 9 bases, and 9 bases stayed unmatched. The germline gives CDR1 SGHTA, CDR2 FQGNSA. The CDR3 loop spans 17 amino acids.

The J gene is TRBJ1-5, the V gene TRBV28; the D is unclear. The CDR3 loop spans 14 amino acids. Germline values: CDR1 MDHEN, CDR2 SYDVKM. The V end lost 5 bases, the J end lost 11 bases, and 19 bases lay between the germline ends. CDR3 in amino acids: CASSLPFPPTSQHF. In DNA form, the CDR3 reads TGTGCCAGCAGTCTGCCCTTCCCTCCAACGTCCCAGCATTTT.

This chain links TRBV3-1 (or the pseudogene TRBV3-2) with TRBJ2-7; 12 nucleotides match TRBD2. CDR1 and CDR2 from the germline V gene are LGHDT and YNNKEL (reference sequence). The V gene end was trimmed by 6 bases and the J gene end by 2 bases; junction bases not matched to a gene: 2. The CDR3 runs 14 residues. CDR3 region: CASRSSGGAYEQYF. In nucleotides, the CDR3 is TGTGCCAGCAGGTCTAGCGGGGGGGCCTACGAGCAGTACTTC.

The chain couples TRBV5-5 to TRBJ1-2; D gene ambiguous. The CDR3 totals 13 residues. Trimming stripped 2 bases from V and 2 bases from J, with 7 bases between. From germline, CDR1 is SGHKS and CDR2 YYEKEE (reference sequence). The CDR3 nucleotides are TGTGCCAGCAGCTTAGATTGGAACTATGGCTACACCTTC. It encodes CASSLDWNYGYTF.

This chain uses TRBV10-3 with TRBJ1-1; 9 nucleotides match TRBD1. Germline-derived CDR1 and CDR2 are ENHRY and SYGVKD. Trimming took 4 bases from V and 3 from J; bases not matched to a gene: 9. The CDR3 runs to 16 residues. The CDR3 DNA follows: TGTGCCATCAGTGGACGGACAGGGGTCGGGGACACTGAAGCTTTCTTT. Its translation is CAISGRTGVGDTEAFF.

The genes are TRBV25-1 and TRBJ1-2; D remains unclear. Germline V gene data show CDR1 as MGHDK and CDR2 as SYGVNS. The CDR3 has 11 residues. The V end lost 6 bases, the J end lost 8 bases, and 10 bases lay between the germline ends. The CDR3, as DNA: TGTGCCAGCAGGGCAGCGGGAGGCTACACCTTC. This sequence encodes CASRAAGGYTF.

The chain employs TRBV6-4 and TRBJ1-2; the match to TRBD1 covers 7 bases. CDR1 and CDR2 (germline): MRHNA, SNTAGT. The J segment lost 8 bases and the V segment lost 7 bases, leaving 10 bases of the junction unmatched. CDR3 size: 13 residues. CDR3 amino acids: CASIRTGPGGYTF. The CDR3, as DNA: TGTGCCAGCATCCGGACAGGCCCAGGGGGCTACACCTTC.

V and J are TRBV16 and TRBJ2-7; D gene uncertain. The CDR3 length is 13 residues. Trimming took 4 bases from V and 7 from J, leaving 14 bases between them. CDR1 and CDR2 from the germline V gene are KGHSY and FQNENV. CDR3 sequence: CASSRSPVGEQYF. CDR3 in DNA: TGTGCCAGCAGCCGGAGTCCGGTAGGGGAGCAGTACTTC.

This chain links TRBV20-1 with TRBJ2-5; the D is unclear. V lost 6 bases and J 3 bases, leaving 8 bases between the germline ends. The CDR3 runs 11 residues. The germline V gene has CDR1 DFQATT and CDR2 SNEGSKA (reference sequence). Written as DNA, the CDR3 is TGCAGTGCCCTCAAGAAAGAGACCCAGTACTTC. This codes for CSALKKETQYF.

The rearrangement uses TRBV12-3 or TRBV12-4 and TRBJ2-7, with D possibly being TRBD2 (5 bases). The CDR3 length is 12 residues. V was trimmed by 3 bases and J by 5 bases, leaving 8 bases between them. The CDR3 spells CASSLRGNEQYF. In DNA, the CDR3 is TGTGCCAGCAGTTTGCGAGGGAACGAGCAGTACTTC.

CDR3 nucleotides: TGTGCCAGCAGCTCACCGGGACAGGGTAATTCACCCCTCCACTTT. This codes for CASSSPGQGNSPLHF. The chain links TRBV5-5 to TRBJ1-6; 9 nucleotides match TRBD1. The trim removed 3 bases at V and 6 bases at J, leaving 4 bases unmatched. There are 15 residues in the CDR3. Germline-derived CDR1 and CDR2 are SGHKS and YYEKEE (reference sequence). Combining the CDR3 with reference TRBV5-5 and TRBJ1-6 gives the whole variable domain DAGVTQSPTHLIKTRGQQVTLRCSPISGHKSVSWYQQVLGQGPQFIFQYYEKEERGRGNFPDRFSARQFPNYSSELNVNALLLGDSALYLCASSSPGQGNSPLHFGNGTRLTVT.